The present TCR beta chain was sequenced within a study of cytomegalovirus exposure and HLA in healthy donors. Across the whole study: Unique TCRs from HLA-typed donors, around 93 million of them, were held in an early data release.

Only one count was recorded for this clone. The primer mix had 60 Vbeta and 13 Jbeta primers. Method: immunoSEQ multiplex PCR; TCRdb's copy keeps in-frame clones and lacks some. This sample carries tens of thousands of clones, just under 80% of them seen once, and the ten largest clones take approximately 2.7%. This CDR3 is built from 19 residues. The germline V gene encodes CDR1 MGHRA and CDR2 YSYEKL. V was trimmed by 1 base and J by 3 bases, leaving 25 bases between them. The chain employs TRBV4-1 and TRBJ2-7, with D perhaps matching TRBD1 (5 bases). Input material: PBMCs. The receptor's source is a male donor in good health and CMV-seropositive. Here the CDR3 reads CASSQVGLKSKTDNYEQYF. For the CDR3, the DNA is TGCGCCAGCAGCCAAGTTGGCCTAAAGTCAAAAACGGACAACTACGAGCAGTACTTC.